This record looks at one T cell receptor beta chain sequence and its context. Its specificity is not known. Primers for the PCR totalled 60 Vbeta and 13 Jbeta. Under the authors' procedure: It was a later analysis that counted about 80 million unique TCR beta chains, of which roughly 11 million were shared. Data came from immunoSEQ multiplex PCR; TCRdb stores just in-frame clones and leaves some out. The V and J calls and the clone size are those of that table, but D and trimming were determined from the DNA. The data contain some 130,000 clones, roughly four fifths of them singletons. The record originates from a study of cytomegalovirus exposure and HLA in healthy donors. The CDR3 length is 16 residues. Whole-study results and caveats: Follow-up analysis found HLA locus-dependent TCR association rates, highest for DRB1 and lowest for HLA-C.

This sequence joins TRBV21-1 and TRBJ2-7; the table's D call TRBD2 went unverified against the DNA. TRBV21-1 is classified as a pseudogene. The sequencing sample was made of PBMCs. This sequence originates from a woman aged 40 to 50 in good health and CMV-seropositive. The CDR3 region is CASSPRDSSYSYEQYF. The DNA of the CDR3 is TGTGCCAGCAGCCCCCGGGACTCTTCATACTCCTACGAGCAGTACTTC.